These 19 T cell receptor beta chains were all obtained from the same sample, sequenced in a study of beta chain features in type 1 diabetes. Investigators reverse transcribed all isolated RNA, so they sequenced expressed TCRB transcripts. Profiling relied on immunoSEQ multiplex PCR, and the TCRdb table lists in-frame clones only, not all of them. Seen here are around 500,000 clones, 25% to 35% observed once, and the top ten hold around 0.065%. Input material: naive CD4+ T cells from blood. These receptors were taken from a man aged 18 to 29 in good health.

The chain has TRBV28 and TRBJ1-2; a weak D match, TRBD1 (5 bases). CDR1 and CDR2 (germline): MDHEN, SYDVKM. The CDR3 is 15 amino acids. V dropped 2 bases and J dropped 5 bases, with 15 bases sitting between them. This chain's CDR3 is CASSLTGTAWYGYTF. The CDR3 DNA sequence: TGTGCCAGCAGTTTAACCGGGACGGCATGGTATGGCTACACCTTC.

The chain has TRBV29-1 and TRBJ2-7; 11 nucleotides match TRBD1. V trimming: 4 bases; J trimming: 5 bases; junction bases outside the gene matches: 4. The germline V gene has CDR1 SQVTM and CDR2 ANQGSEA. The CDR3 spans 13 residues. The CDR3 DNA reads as TGCAGCGTTGGCCGGGACAGGGGGAACGAGCAGTACTTC. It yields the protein CSVGRDRGNEQYF.

CDR3 amino acids: CASSTGQEDEQYF. The CDR3 DNA sequence: TGTGCCAGCAGCACCGGACAAGAGGACGAGCAGTACTTC. The chain has TRBV5-4 and TRBJ2-7; TRBD1 might be the D (5 bases). V was shortened by 4 bases and J by 5 bases, with 13 bases between the two germline ends. The CDR3 extends over 13 amino acids. Germline V gene sequence: CDR1 SGHNT, CDR2 YYREEE (reference sequence).

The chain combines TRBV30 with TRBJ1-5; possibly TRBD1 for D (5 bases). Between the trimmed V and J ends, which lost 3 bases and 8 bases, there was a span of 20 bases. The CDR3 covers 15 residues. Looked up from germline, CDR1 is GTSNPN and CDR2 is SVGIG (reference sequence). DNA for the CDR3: TGTGCCTGGAGCGATATACGGGACGGTTCTAAGCCCCAGCATTTT. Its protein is CAWSDIRDGSKPQHF.

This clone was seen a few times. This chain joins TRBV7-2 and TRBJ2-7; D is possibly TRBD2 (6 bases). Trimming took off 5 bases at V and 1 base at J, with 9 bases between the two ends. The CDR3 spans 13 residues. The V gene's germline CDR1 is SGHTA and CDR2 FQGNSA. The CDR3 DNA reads TGTGCCAGCAGCGTCGCGGGGTCCTACGAGCAGTACTTC. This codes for CASSVAGSYEQYF.

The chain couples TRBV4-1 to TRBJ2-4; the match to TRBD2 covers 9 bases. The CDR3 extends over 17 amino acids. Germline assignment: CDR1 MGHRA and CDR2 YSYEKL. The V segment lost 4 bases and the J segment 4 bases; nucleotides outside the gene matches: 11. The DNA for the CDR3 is TGCGCCAGCAGCCCCCGTACGGTGCTAGCGGGAAAAAACATTCAGTACTTC. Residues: CASSPRTVLAGKNIQYF.

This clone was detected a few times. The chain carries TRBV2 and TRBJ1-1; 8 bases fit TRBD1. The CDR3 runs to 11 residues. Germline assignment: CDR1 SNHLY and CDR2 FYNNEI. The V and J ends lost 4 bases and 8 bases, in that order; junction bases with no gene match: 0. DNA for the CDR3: TGTGCCAGCAGTGGGGACAGGGAAGCTTTCTTT. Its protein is CASSGDREAFF.

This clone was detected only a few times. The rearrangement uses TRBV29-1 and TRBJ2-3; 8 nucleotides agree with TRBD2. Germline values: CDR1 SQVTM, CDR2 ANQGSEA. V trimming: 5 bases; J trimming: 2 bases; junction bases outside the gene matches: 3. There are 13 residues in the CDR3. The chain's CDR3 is CSVRLAHTDTQYF. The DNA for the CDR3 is TGCAGCGTTCGACTAGCGCACACAGATACGCAGTATTTT.

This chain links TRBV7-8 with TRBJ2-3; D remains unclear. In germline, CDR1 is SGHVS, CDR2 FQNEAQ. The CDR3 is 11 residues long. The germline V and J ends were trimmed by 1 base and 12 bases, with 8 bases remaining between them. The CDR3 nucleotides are TGTGCCAGCAGCTTAGATTTACCTCAGTATTTT. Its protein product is CASSLDLPQYF.

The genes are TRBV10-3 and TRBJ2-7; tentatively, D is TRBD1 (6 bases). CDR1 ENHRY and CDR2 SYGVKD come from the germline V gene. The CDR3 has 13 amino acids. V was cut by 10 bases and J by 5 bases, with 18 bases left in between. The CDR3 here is CASRMGAQNEQYF. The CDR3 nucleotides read TGTGCCAGCAGGATGGGGGCACAGAACGAGCAGTACTTC.

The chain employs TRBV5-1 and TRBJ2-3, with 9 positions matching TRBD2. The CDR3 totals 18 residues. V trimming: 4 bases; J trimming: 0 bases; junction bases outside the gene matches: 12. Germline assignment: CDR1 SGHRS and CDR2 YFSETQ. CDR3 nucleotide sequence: TGCGCCAGCAGCCTTGTCCCTCTTCTAGCGGGAAGCACAGATACGCAGTATTTT. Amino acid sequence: CASSLVPLLAGSTDTQYF. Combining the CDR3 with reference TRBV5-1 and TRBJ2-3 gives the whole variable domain KAGVTQTPRYLIKTRGQQVTLSCSPISGHRSVSWYQQTPGQGLQFLFEYFSETQRNKGNFPGRFSGRQFSNSRSEMNVSTLELGDSALYLCASSLVPLLAGSTDTQYFGPGTRLTVL.

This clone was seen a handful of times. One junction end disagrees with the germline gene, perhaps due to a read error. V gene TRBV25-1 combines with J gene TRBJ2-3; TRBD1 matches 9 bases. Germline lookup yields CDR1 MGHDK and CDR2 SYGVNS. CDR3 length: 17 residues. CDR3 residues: CASTERGTGKVADTQYF. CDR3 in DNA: TGTGCCAGCACTGAACGTGGGACAGGGAAGGTTGCAGATACGCAGTATTTT.

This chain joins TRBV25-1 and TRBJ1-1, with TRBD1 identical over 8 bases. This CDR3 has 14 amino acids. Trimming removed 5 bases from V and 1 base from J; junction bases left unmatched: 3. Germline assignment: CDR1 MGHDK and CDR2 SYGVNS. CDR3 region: CASSSGQGNTEAFF. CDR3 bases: TGTGCCAGCAGTAGCGGACAGGGGAACACTGAAGCTTTCTTT. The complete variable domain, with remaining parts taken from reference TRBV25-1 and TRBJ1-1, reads EADIYQTPRYLVIGTGKKITLECSQTMGHDKMYWYQQDPGMELHLIHYSYGVNSTEKGDLSSESTVSRIRTEHFPLTLESARPSHTSQYLCASSSGQGNTEAFFGQGTRLTVV.

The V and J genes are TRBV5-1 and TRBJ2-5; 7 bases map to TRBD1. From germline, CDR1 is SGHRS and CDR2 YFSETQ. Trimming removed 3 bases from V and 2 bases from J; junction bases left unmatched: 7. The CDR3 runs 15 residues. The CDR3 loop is CASSSKGQTQETQYF. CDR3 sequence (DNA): TGCGCCAGCAGCTCCAAGGGACAGACTCAAGAGACCCAGTACTTC. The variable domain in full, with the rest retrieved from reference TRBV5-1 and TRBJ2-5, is KAGVTQTPRYLIKTRGQQVTLSCSPISGHRSVSWYQQTPGQGLQFLFEYFSETQRNKGNFPGRFSGRQFSNSRSEMNVSTLELGDSALYLCASSSKGQTQETQYFGPGTRLLVL.

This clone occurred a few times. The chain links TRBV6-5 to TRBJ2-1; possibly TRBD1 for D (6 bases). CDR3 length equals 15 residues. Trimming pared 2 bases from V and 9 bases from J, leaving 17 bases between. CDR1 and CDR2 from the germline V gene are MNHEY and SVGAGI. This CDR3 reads CASSYRGTGTGEQFF. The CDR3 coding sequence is TGTGCCAGCAGTTACAGGGGAACAGGGACGGGTGAGCAGTTCTTC.

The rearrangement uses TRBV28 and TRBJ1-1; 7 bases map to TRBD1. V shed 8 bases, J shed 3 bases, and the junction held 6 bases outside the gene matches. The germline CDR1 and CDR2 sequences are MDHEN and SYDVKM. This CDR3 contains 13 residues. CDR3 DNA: TGTGCCAGCCTGGGGACAGTGTACACTGAAGCTTTCTTT. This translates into CASLGTVYTEAFF. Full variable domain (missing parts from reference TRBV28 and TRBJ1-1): DVKVTQSSRYLVKRTGEKVFLECVQDMDHENMFWYRQDPGLGLRLIYFSYDVKMKEKGDIPEGYSVSREKKERFSLILESASTNQTSMYLCASLGTVYTEAFFGQGTRLTVV.

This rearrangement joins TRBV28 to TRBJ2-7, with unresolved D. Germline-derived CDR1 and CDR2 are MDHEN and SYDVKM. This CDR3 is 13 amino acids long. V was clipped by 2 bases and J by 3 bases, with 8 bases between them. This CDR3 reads CASSLGESYEQYF. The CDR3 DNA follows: TGTGCCAGCAGTTTAGGCGAGAGCTACGAGCAGTACTTC.

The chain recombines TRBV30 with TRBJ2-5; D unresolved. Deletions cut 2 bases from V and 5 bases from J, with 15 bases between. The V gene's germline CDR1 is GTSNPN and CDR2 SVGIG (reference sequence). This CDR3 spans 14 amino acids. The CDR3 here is CAWSRARLGETQYF. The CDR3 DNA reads TGTGCCTGGAGTCGCGCCCGCCTTGGGGAGACCCAGTACTTC. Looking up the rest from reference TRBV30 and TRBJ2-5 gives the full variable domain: SQTIHQWPATLVQPVGSPLSLECTVEGTSNPNLYWYRQAAGRGLQLLFYSVGIGQISSEVPQNLSASRPQDRQFILSSKKLLLSDSGFYLCAWSRARLGETQYFGPGTRLLVL.

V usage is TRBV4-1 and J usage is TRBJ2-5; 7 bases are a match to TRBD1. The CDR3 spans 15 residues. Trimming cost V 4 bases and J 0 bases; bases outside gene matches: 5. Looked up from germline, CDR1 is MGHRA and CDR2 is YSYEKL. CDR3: CASSRNRGYQETQYF. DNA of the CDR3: TGCGCCAGCAGCCGGAACAGGGGTTACCAAGAGACCCAGTACTTC.